This TCR beta chain was obtained from a study of neoadjuvant nivolumab and ipilimumab in lung cancer. Trimming took 6 bases from V and 3 from J, leaving 9 bases between them. Germline V lookup: CDR1 SEHNR, CDR2 FQNEAQ (reference sequence). The CDR3 runs 12 residues. The repertoire was sequenced with immunoSEQ multiplex PCR; TCRdb's copy has only in-frame clones and lacks some. The top ten hold 2.5% to 3.5% of the sample, which has about 38,000 clones, nearly 90% seen once. Concerning this clone: The target antigen is unknown.

Overall study results and limits: From pretherapy to surgery, tumor richness and clonality rose with dual therapy.

The sequence derives from an adult with non-small cell lung cancer. This chain joins TRBV7-9 and TRBJ2-7; D is unresolved. Sample: peripheral blood, taken before neoadjuvant nivolumab, alone or with ipilimumab. CDR3 coding DNA: TGTGCCAGCAGACTTACCGACTACGAGCAGTACTTC. Residues: CASRLTDYEQYF.